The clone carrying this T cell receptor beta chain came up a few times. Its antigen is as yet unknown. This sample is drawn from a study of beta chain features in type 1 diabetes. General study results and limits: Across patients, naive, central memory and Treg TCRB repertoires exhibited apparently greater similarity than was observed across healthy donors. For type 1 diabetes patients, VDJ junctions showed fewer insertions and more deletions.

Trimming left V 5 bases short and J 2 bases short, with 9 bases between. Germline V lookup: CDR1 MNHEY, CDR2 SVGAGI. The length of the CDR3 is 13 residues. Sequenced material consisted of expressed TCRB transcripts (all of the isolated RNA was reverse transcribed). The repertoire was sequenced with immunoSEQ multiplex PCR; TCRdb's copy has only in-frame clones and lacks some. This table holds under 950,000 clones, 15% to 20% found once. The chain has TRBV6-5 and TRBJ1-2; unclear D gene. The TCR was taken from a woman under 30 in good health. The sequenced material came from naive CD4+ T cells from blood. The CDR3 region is CASSRTPNYGYTF. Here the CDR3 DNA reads TGTGCCAGCAGTCGGACGCCAAACTATGGCTACACCTTC.